The 26 T cell receptor beta chains listed next were all sequenced from one sample in a study of T cell clonotyping in hematopoietic cell transplantation. Produced via immunoSEQ multiplex PCR; TCRdb's table is partial and in-frame only. Among under 45,000 clones listed, approximately 89% were seen once. The sequencing sample was made of peripheral blood mononuclear cells. All receptors derive from a woman between 40 and 55 years old in good health. Some clones in this sample may be carry-over from other donors' samples.

The chain links TRBV10-2 to TRBJ2-2; a possible D gene is TRBD2 (5 bases). Per the germline V gene, CDR1 is WSHSY and CDR2 is SAAADI. The CDR3 is 13 residues long. V was clipped by 11 bases and J by 0 bases, with 10 bases between them. CDR3 in amino acids: CAGASTNTGELFF. Here the CDR3 DNA reads TGCGCCGGCGCTAGCACGAACACCGGGGAGCTGTTTTTT.

The V call is TRBV6-1, the J call TRBJ1-2; D uncertain. Trimming shortened V by 2 bases and J by 3 bases, and 10 bases separated the two germline ends. The germline gives CDR1 MNHNS, CDR2 SASEGT. The CDR3 has 14 residues. The CDR3 protein is CASSESREHYGYTF. Here the CDR3 DNA reads TGTGCCAGCAGTGAAAGTCGGGAACACTATGGCTACACCTTC.

The chain has TRBV4-1 and TRBJ1-5; the D gene is possibly TRBD1 (5 bases). Germline values: CDR1 MGHRA, CDR2 YSYEKL. V was shortened by 0 bases and J by 9 bases, with 21 bases between the two germline ends. CDR3 length: 17 residues. CDR3 residues: CASSQDRGALLSWPQHF. CDR3 nucleotides: TGCGCCAGCAGCCAAGATCGAGGGGCACTATTGTCATGGCCCCAGCATTTT.

This clone was seen a few times. The chain combines TRBV30 with TRBJ1-3, with unresolved D. In germline, CDR1 is GTSNPN, CDR2 SVGIG (reference sequence). V gave up 1 base and J gave up 0 bases, with 7 bases separating them. The CDR3 spans 14 residues. This CDR3 is CAWSGDYSGNTIYF. For the CDR3, the DNA is TGTGCCTGGAGTGGCGACTACTCTGGAAACACCATATATTTT. The full variable domain, completed using reference TRBV30 and TRBJ1-3, is SQTIHQWPATLVQPVGSPLSLECTVEGTSNPNLYWYRQAAGRGLQLLFYSVGIGQISSEVPQNLSASRPQDRQFILSSKKLLLSDSGFYLCAWSGDYSGNTIYFGEGSWLTVV.

This clone was observed once. The chain employs TRBV2 and TRBJ1-4; D is undetermined. The CDR3 sequence is 14 residues long. The germline gives CDR1 SNHLY, CDR2 FYNNEI. V was cut by 7 bases and J by 1 base, with 10 bases left in between. The CDR3, as DNA: TGTGCCAGCAAACCAGGACGAACTAATGAAAAACTGTTTTTT. This encodes CASKPGRTNEKLFF.

The chain carries TRBV30 and TRBJ1-1; 9 nucleotides agree with TRBD1. The V gene end was trimmed by 3 bases and the J gene end by 7 bases; junction bases not matched to a gene: 3. Germline CDR1 reads GTSNPN; CDR2 reads SVGIG (reference sequence). The CDR3 has 12 amino acids. The CDR3 region has the DNA TGTGCCTGGAGCAGGACAGGGGATGAAGCTTTCTTT. This gives the protein CAWSRTGDEAFF.

As regards this clone: This specimen includes other DNA sequences encoding the same CDR3. The rearrangement uses TRBV29-1 and TRBJ1-2; no reliable D call. Trimming took 0 bases from V and 5 from J, leaving 10 bases between them. The CDR3 covers 13 residues. CDR1 and CDR2 (germline): SQVTM, ANQGSEA. The CDR3 loop reads CSVEDQENYGYTF. The DNA for the CDR3 is TGCAGCGTTGAAGATCAGGAGAATTATGGCTACACCTTC.

The chain joins TRBV5-4 to TRBJ1-2, with TRBD1 identical over 7 bases. V gave up 4 bases and J gave up 9 bases; unmatched junction bases: 15. Germline-derived CDR1 and CDR2 are SGHNT and YYREEE (reference sequence). CDR3 length equals 15 residues. The CDR3 is CASSPPGGARMSYTF. The CDR3 DNA reads as TGTGCCAGCAGCCCCCCAGGGGGGGCGAGGATGAGCTACACCTTC. The full variable domain, rest sourced from reference TRBV5-4 and TRBJ1-2, is ETGVTQSPTHLIKTRGQQVTLRCSSQSGHNTVSWYQQALGQGPQFIFQYYREEENGRGNFPPRFSGLQFPNYSSELNVNALELDDSALYLCASSPPGGARMSYTFGSGTRLTVV.

This clone was counted a few times. This rearrangement joins TRBV6-6 to TRBJ2-3, with a weak D call TRBD1 (5 bases). The V gene's germline CDR1 is MNHNY and CDR2 SVGAGI (reference sequence). The CDR3 consists of 13 residues. V lost 0 bases, J lost 5 bases, and 6 bases lay in between. As DNA, the CDR3 is TGTGCCAGCAGTTACTCAGGGGTAGATACGCAGTATTTT. Translation gives CASSYSGVDTQYF.

The chain is built from TRBV30 and TRBJ2-5, with D hard to call. V was shortened by 5 bases and J by 2 bases, with 9 bases between the two germline ends. From germline, CDR1 is GTSNPN and CDR2 SVGIG (reference sequence). The CDR3 length is 12 residues. CDR3 in amino acids: CAWDLGQETQYF. CDR3 coding DNA: TGTGCCTGGGATCTCGGACAAGAGACCCAGTACTTC.

The gene calls are TRBV6-5 and TRBJ2-1; D tentatively reads TRBD1 or TRBD2 (5 bases each). The CDR3 runs 15 residues. CDR1 and CDR2 (germline): MNHEY, SVGAGI. V gave up 6 bases and J gave up 0 bases, with 12 bases separating them. CDR3 sequence (DNA): TGTGCCAGCAGAATATCAGGGAGCTCCTACAATGAGCAGTTCTTC. It specifies CASRISGSSYNEQFF.

CDR3 residues: CASSDRGLSGYTF. The CDR3 bases are TGTGCCAGCAGTGACAGGGGGCTGAGTGGCTACACCTTC. The chain uses TRBV27 and TRBJ1-2; 10 bases match TRBD1. The CDR3 spans 13 residues. Germline V gene sequence: CDR1 MNHEY, CDR2 SMNVEV (reference sequence). Unmatched junction bases numbered 4, after V lost 5 bases and J lost 7 bases.

Details on this clone: One end of the junction is discordant with germline, which a read error may explain. V usage is TRBV7-7 and J usage is TRBJ2-1; a weak D match, TRBD2 (6 bases). Germline values: CDR1 SSHAT, CDR2 FNYEAQ (reference sequence). The CDR3 extends over 13 amino acids. The CDR3 region is CASSLRLDNEQFF. CDR3 coding DNA: TGTGCTAGCAGCCTTAGACTAGACAATGAGCAGTTCTTC.

This chain joins TRBV11-2 and TRBJ1-5; D might be TRBD1 (5 bases). The CDR3 is made up of 16 amino acids. V lost 5 bases, J lost 0 bases, and 14 bases lay in between. Germline values: CDR1 SGHAT, CDR2 FQNNGV. The CDR3 loop reads CASSPETGDSNQPQHF. The CDR3 DNA follows: TGTGCCAGCAGCCCGGAGACGGGGGATAGCAATCAGCCCCAGCATTTT.

DNA for the CDR3: TGTGCCAGCAGCCGGGACAGGGGCACAGATACGCAGTATTTT. Encoded protein: CASSRDRGTDTQYF. The chain has TRBV7-2 and TRBJ2-3; 9 bases align to TRBD1. Germline V gene sequence: CDR1 SGHTA, CDR2 FQGNSA. This CDR3 is 14 amino acids long. Trimming at V came to 5 bases and at J to 1 base, leaving 1 base not matched to a gene.

The chain combines TRBV2 with TRBJ1-2; D is unresolved. The ends were cut back, 4 bases at V and 0 bases at J, with 9 bases in the middle. This CDR3 is built from 14 residues. The germline gives CDR1 SNHLY, CDR2 FYNNEI. Written as DNA, the CDR3 is TGTGCCAGCAGTGGTAGGTTAGCTAACTATGGCTACACCTTC. It codes for CASSGRLANYGYTF.

The chain uses TRBV5-1 and TRBJ2-7; 11 bases are shared with TRBD1. With V trimmed by 4 bases and J by 6 bases, 3 bases remained unmatched. CDR3 size: 13 residues. Germline V CDR1 and CDR2: SGHRS, YFSETQ. For the CDR3, the DNA is TGCGCCAGCAGCGGACAGGGGGCTGGCGAGCAGTACTTC. It specifies CASSGQGAGEQYF.

This clone came up a few times. The CDR3 DNA follows: TGTGCCATCAGAGGGACAGGGCCGAACTATGGCTACACCTTC. Its translation: CAIRGTGPNYGYTF. This chain joins TRBV10-3 and TRBJ1-2, with 9 bases identical to TRBD1. The ends lost 6 bases at V and 2 bases at J; junction bases unmatched: 4. Germline V gene lookup returns CDR1 ENHRY and CDR2 SYGVKD. The CDR3 length is 14 residues.

The genes are TRBV13 and TRBJ2-1, with a weak D call TRBD1 (6 bases). V lost 2 bases and J lost 0, with 11 bases in between. From germline, CDR1 is PRHDT and CDR2 FYEKMQ (reference sequence). This CDR3 has 16 amino acids. The CDR3 nucleotides read TGTGCCAGCAGCTTAAGACAGGATCCCTCCTACAATGAGCAGTTCTTC. As protein: CASSLRQDPSYNEQFF.

The genes are TRBV7-6 and TRBJ2-5; 14 positions match TRBD2. Germline values: CDR1 SGHVS, CDR2 FNYEAQ. The CDR3 extends over 16 amino acids. With 4 bases clipped from V and 4 bases from J, the junction kept 5 bases outside the gene matches. CDR3 in DNA: TGTGCCAGCAGCTCCGGGACTAGCGGGAGTGGAGAGACCCAGTACTTC. Translated, it gives CASSSGTSGSGETQYF.

The sample holds one count of this clone. V and J are TRBV9 and TRBJ1-2; a possible D gene is TRBD1 (5 bases). The length of the CDR3 is 14 residues. The V end lost 0 bases, the J end lost 4 bases, and 10 bases lay between the germline ends. Looked up from germline, CDR1 is SGDLS and CDR2 is YYNGEE. For the CDR3, the DNA is TGTGCCAGCAGCGTAGAAGGCAGGGCCTATGGCTACACCTTC. Translating it yields CASSVEGRAYGYTF.

This sequence joins TRBV5-6 and TRBJ2-5; TRBD2 might be the D (5 bases). Trimming stripped 2 bases from V and 5 bases from J, with 16 bases between. Germline-derived CDR1 and CDR2 are SGHDT and YYEEEE. The CDR3 runs 15 residues. The DNA for the CDR3 is TGTGCCAGCAGCTTCCCGTCCGTCAGAGGGGAGACCCAGTACTTC. It codes for CASSFPSVRGETQYF. The whole variable domain, filled in from reference TRBV5-6 and TRBJ2-5, reads DAGVTQSPTHLIKTRGQQVTLRCSPKSGHDTVSWYQQALGQGPQFIFQYYEEEERQRGNFPDRFSGHQFPNYSSELNVNALLLGDSALYLCASSFPSVRGETQYFGPGTRLLVL.

The chain combines TRBV9 with TRBJ2-3, with D hard to call. The CDR3 spans 13 residues. V shed 2 bases and J shed 1 base, with 5 bases lying between them. Germline V gene data show CDR1 as SGDLS and CDR2 as YYNGEE. CDR3 protein: CASSVGGTDTQYF. The CDR3 coding sequence is TGTGCCAGCAGCGTTGGCGGCACAGATACGCAGTATTTT.

V gene TRBV28 combines with J gene TRBJ1-4, with 9 bases aligning to TRBD1. Germline CDR1 reads MDHEN; CDR2 reads SYDVKM. This CDR3 region has 16 residues. With V trimmed by 4 bases and J by 7 bases, 10 bases remained unmatched. In DNA, the CDR3 is TGTGCCAGCAGTTCCTCCCCCGGACAGGGGATTGAAAAACTGTTTTTT. It codes for CASSSSPGQGIEKLFF.

The chain recombines TRBV6-5 with TRBJ1-3; D unresolved. The CDR3 consists of 14 residues. The germline V gene encodes CDR1 MNHEY and CDR2 SVGAGI. V lost 0 bases to trimming and J lost 1 base, with 4 bases between them. The CDR3 bases are TGTGCCAGCAGTTACTCGAGTTCTGGAAACACCATATATTTT. It codes for CASSYSSSGNTIYF.

The chain recombines TRBV7-3 with TRBJ2-2; D unclear. The CDR3 is made up of 19 amino acids. Germline V lookup: CDR1 SGHTA, CDR2 FQGTGA. Trimming removed 4 bases at V and 2 bases at J, with 23 bases between. CDR3 in DNA: TGTGCCAGCAGCTCAGAAGGGAAAATTAGGCCCTTTAACACCGGGGAGCTGTTTTTT. Its translation is CASSSEGKIRPFNTGELFF.